The present T cell receptor (beta chain) was sequenced within a study of CD8+ T cells in alopecia areata. Study at large: Affected scalp percentage gauged treated patients' severity.

Study-wide results and limits: Patients displayed less clarity in TCR sharing than mice, a finding possibly related to HLA.

Comments on this clone: Its antigen is undetermined.

Regarding treatment: oral pan-JAK inhibitor, 5-10 mg twice daily. The CDR3 loop spans 13 amino acids. Germline V gene data show CDR1 as SGHAT and CDR2 as FQDESV (reference sequence). Deletions cut 3 bases from V and 8 bases from J, with 11 bases between. Isolated RNA was reverse transcribed into cDNA used as the sequencing template. The protocol was immunoSEQ multiplex PCR, while the TCRdb copy is restricted to in-frame clones and leaves out a portion. This sample has tens of thousands of clones, with 80% to 95% found just once. This receptor was obtained from a human donor with alopecia areata. Material: CD8+ T cells sorted from blood, obtained at week 24, from a patient treated with tofacitinib. The genes are TRBV11-1 and TRBJ2-1; D not resolved. CDR3 sequence: CASSFSWWDEQFF. CDR3 nucleotides: TGTGCCAGCAGCTTTTCTTGGTGGGATGAGCAGTTCTTC.